This T cell receptor (beta chain) came from a study of Graves' ophthalmopathy and Graves' hyperthyroidism. Broader study findings: An approximately 83% specificity and around 90% sensitivity were achieved by a 13-signature model that separated ophthalmopathy from stable hyperthyroidism.

TCR beta CDR3 amplification used RNA transcripts. An opening RT-PCR round employed HTBI primers and preceded a second-round multiplex PCR. TCRdb used MiXCR to reprocess the multiplex PCR reads, holding one entry per CDR3 protein. The sample lists 350,000 to 400,000 distinct CDR3 sequences, around 19% occurring once. This clonotype was seen many times. The target antigen is unknown. V was pared by 1 base and J by 8 bases, with 14 bases between. The germline CDR1 and CDR2 sequences are SGHDN and FVKESK. The length of the CDR3 is 14 residues. The source material was peripheral blood. The TCR comes from a young woman with Graves' ophthalmopathy. This chain connects TRBV14 to TRBJ1-1; D is unresolved. The CDR3 loop reads CASSQAGGYSEAFF. In DNA, the CDR3 is TGTGCCAGCAGCCAAGCTGGTGGATATTCGGAAGCTTTCTTT.